This T cell receptor (beta chain) was identified in a study of CD8+CD57+ T cells in acquired aplastic anemia. Overall study context: Isolated CD4+ and CD8+ cells, once sorted, yielded DNA averaging roughly 3.4 ug. General study points: Patient and control CD8+ Simpson's diversity was not significantly different.

Patients chosen for sequencing had CD8+CD57+ cells that had expanded, as shown by flow cytometry. In all patients, the disease was severe acquired aplastic anemia. The V gene end was trimmed by 4 bases and the J gene end by 8 bases; junction bases not matched to a gene: 6. The CDR3 totals 15 residues. Per germline, CDR1 ENHRY and CDR2 SYGVKD. Of note for this clonotype: Its target is unknown.

Genomic DNA, serving as template, underwent TCR beta VDJ and CDR3 profiling. TCRdb re-called the reads with MiXCR, one entry per CDR3 protein. Here the sample spans 150,000 to 200,000 distinct CDR3 sequences, 45% to 55% being singletons. Sequences were obtained from sorted CD4+, CD8+, or CD8+CD57+ T cells (not recorded which) from PBMCs. The sequence was obtained from a human donor with aplastic anemia. The chain couples TRBV10-3 to TRBJ1-6; TRBD1 matches 9 bases. DNA for the CDR3: TGTGCCATCAGTGGTCGGACAGGGGAGGATTCACCCCTCCACTTT. It encodes CAISGRTGEDSPLHF.